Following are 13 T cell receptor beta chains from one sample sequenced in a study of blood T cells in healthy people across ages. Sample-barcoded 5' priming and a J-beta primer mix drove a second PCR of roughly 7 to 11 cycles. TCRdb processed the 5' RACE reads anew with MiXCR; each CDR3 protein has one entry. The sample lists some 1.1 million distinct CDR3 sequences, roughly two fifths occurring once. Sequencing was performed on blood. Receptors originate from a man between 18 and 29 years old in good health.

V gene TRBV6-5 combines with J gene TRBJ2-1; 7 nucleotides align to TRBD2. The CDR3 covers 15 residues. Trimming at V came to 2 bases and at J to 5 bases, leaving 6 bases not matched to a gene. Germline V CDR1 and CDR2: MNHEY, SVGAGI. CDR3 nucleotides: TGTGCCAGCAGTTACCGGCCCGGGGGGAACAATGAGCAGTTCTTC. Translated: CASSYRPGGNNEQFF.

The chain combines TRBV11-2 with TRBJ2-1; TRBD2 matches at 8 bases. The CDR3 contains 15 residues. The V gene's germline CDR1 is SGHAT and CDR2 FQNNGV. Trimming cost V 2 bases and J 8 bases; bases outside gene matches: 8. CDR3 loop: CASSLTVAGWDEQFF. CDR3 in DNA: TGTGCCAGCAGCTTAACGGTAGCGGGGTGGGATGAGCAGTTCTTC. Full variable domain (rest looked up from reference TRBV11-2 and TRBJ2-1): EAGVAQSPRYKIIEKRQSVAFWCNPISGHATLYWYQQILGQGPKLLIQFQNNGVVDDSQLPKDRFSAERLKGVDSTLKIQPAKLEDSAVYLCASSLTVAGWDEQFFGPGTRLTVL.

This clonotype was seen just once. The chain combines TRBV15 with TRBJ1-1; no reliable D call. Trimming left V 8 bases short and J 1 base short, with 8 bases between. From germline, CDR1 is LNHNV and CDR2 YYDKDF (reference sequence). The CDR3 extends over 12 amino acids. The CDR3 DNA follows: TGTGCCACCCAAACGGAGAACACTGAAGCTTTCTTT. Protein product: CATQTENTEAFF.

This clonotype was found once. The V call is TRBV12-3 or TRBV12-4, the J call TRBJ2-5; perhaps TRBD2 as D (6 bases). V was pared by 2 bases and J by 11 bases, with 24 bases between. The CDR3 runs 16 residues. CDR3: CASSLSLGSSFGEQYF. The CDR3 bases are TGTGCCAGCAGTTTATCACTCGGGAGTTCCTTTGGTGAGCAGTACTTC.

CDR3 bases: TGTGCCAGCAGCCTGGGAGGGAGGTTCGCTTTCTTT. Amino acid sequence: CASSLGGRFAFF. The chain links TRBV4-2 to TRBJ1-1; D not resolved. CDR1 is LGHNA and CDR2 is YNFKEQ in the germline V gene. The CDR3 consists of 12 residues. V was clipped by 4 bases and J by 11 bases, with 14 bases between them.

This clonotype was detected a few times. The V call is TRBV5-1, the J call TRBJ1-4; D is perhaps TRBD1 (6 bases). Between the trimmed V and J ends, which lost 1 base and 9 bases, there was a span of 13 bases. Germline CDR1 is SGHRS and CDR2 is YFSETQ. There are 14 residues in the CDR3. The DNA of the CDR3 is TGCGCCAGCAGCTTGTCCAGGGGAAGTAAAAAACTGTTTTTT. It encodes CASSLSRGSKKLFF.

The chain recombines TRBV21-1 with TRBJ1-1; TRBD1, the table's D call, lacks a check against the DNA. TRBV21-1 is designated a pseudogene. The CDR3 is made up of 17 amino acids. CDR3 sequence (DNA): TGTGCCAGCAGCATCGGGACAGGGCTACCTTTGAACACTGAAGCTTTCTTT. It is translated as CASSIGTGLPLNTEAFF.

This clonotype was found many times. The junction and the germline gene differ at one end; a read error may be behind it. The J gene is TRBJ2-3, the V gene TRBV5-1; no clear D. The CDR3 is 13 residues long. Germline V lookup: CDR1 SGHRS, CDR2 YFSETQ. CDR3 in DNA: TGTGCCAGCAGCTCGGCTAGCACAGATACGCAGTATTTT. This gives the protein CASSSASTDTQYF.

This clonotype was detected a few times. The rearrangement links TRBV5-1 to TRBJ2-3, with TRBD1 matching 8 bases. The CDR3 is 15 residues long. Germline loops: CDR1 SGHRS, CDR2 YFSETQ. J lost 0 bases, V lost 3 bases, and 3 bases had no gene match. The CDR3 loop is CASSWGQASTDTQYF. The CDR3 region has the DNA TGCGCCAGCAGCTGGGGACAGGCCAGCACAGATACGCAGTATTTT.

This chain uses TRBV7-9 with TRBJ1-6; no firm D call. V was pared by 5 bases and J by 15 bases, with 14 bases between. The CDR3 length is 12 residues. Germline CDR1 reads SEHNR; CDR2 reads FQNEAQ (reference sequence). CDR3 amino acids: CASSPTPRDLHF. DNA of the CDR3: TGTGCCAGCAGCCCTACCCCAAGAGACCTCCACTTT.

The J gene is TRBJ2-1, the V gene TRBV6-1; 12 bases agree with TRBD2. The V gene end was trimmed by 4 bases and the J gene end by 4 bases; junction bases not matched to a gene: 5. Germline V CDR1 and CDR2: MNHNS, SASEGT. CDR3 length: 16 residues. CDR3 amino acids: CASSVRTSGVYNEQFF. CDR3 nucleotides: TGTGCCAGCAGTGTACGGACTAGCGGGGTGTACAATGAGCAGTTCTTC.

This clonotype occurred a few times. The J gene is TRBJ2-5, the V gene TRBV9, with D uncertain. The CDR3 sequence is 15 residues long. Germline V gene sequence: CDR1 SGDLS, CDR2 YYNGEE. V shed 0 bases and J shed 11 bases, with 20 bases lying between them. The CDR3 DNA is TGTGCCAGCAGCGTAGAAGGGCAGCTAGTCGATGAGCAGTACTTC. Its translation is CASSVEGQLVDEQYF.

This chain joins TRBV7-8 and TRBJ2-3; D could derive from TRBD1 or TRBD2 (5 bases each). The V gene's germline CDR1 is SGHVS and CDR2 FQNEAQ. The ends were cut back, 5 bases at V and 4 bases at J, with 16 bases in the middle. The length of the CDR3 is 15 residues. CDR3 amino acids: CASSAWDDGADTQYF. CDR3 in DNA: TGTGCCAGCAGCGCCTGGGACGACGGGGCAGATACGCAGTATTTT. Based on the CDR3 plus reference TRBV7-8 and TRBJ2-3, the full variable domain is GAGVSQSPRYKVAKRGQDVALRCDPISGHVSLFWYQQALGQGPEFLTYFQNEAQLDKSGLPSDRFFAERPEGSVSTLKIQRTQQEDSAVYLCASSAWDDGADTQYFGPGTRLTVL.